Presented here are 31 T cell receptor beta chains from one specimen sequenced in a study of early T cells in non-severe SARS-CoV-2 infection. Using its own MiXCR run on the 5' RACE reads, TCRdb lists one record per CDR3 protein. The top ten clones hold 6% to 8.5% of a sample with tens of thousands of distinct CDR3 sequences, around a tenth of them seen once. The material sequenced was whole blood, taken at baseline. Receptors were obtained from an adult who was a healthcare worker with PCR-confirmed SARS-CoV-2 infection or an uninfected control (not recorded which).

The V call is TRBV20-1, the J call TRBJ1-4; perhaps TRBD1 as D (5 bases). V lost 6 bases and J lost 8, with 13 bases in between. The CDR3 runs 12 residues. Germline V lookup: CDR1 DFQATT, CDR2 SNEGSKA (reference sequence). In nucleotides, the CDR3 is TGCAGTGCATCAGACGGGGGGGAAAAACTGTTTTTT. It codes for CSASDGGEKLFF.

The CDR3 spells CSVKTQGVSGNTIYF. The DNA of the CDR3 is TGCAGCGTTAAGACGCAGGGGGTCTCTGGAAACACCATATATTTT. The chain uses TRBV29-1 and TRBJ1-3; 7 positions agree with TRBD1. The ends lost 5 bases at V and 0 bases at J; junction bases unmatched: 7. CDR3 length equals 15 residues. CDR1 and CDR2 (germline): SQVTM, ANQGSEA.

The chain has TRBV23-1 and TRBJ2-7, with TRBD1 matching 8 bases. TRBV23-1 falls under the ORF class, with uncertain function. The CDR3 is 13 residues long. With V trimmed by 9 bases and J by 3 bases, 7 bases remained unmatched. The CDR3 coding sequence is TGCGCCAGTCCCGGGACAGGATTCTACGAGCAGTACTTC. It specifies CASPGTGFYEQYF.

The chain is built from TRBV20-1 and TRBJ2-1; 7 bases are shared with TRBD2. The CDR3 length is 14 residues. Trimming cost V 5 bases and J 0 bases; bases outside gene matches: 4. Looked up from germline, CDR1 is DFQATT and CDR2 is SNEGSKA (reference sequence). CDR3 loop: CSASRGDSYNEQFF. CDR3 DNA sequence: TGCAGTGCTTCCCGGGGGGACTCCTACAATGAGCAGTTCTTC.

Only a few counts were recorded for this clonotype. V and J are TRBV3-2 and TRBJ2-7; the table's D call of TRBD2 was not tested on the DNA. TRBV3-2 has pseudogene status. CDR3 length: 17 amino acids. The CDR3 spells CASSQEDAGLAGSVQYF. DNA for the CDR3: TGTGCCAGCAGCCAAGAGGATGCGGGACTAGCGGGCAGCGTGCAGTACTTC.

The genes are TRBV11-2 and TRBJ2-3; no definite D call. The CDR3 has 15 amino acids. CDR1 SGHAT and CDR2 FQNNGV come from the germline V gene. The ends were cut back, 0 bases at V and 8 bases at J, with 15 bases in the middle. CDR3 nucleotides: TGTGCCAGCAGCTTAGAGTTTTCTTCCACGGGTACGCAGTATTTT. As protein: CASSLEFSSTGTQYF.

The table lists this clonotype with many counts. The chain has TRBV9 and TRBJ2-3, with TRBD2 matching 8 bases. CDR1 is SGDLS, CDR2 YYNGEE, per germline. V dropped 4 bases and J dropped 2; count of bases not matched to a gene: 9. This CDR3 region has 16 residues. CDR3 sequence reads: CASSSIRGGYTDTQYF. Written as DNA, the CDR3 is TGTGCCAGCAGCTCGATACGGGGGGGTTACACAGATACGCAGTATTTT.

This clonotype was counted a few times. The genes are TRBV18 and TRBJ2-7, with TRBD1 matching over 7 bases. CDR1 is KGHSH and CDR2 is LQKENI in the germline V gene. V dropped 5 bases and J dropped 7; count of bases not matched to a gene: 8. CDR3 length: 13 amino acids. CDR3 amino acids: CASSGDRVREQYF. CDR3 in DNA: TGTGCCAGCTCAGGAGACAGGGTAAGAGAGCAGTACTTC.

For this clonotype: This may come from a read error, since a much larger clone is one base off. The CDR3 is CAISATSGGAVGDTQFF. As DNA, the CDR3 is TGTGCCATCAGTGCGACTAGCGGGGGGGCAGTTGGTGATACGCAGTTTTTT. The gene calls are TRBV10-3 and TRBJ2-3, with 14 bases fitting TRBD2. CDR1 ENHRY and CDR2 SYGVKD come from the germline V gene. This CDR3 has 17 residues.

There are a few counts of this clonotype. The chain joins TRBV30 to TRBJ1-2; TRBD1 is a possible D gene (5 bases). Germline CDR1 GTSNPN, CDR2 SVGIG (reference sequence). The germline V and J ends were trimmed by 1 base and 4 bases, with 10 bases remaining between them. The CDR3 sequence is 13 residues long. The CDR3 here is CAWSAGFGYGYTF. The CDR3 DNA follows: TGTGCCTGGAGTGCAGGGTTCGGCTATGGCTACACCTTC.

This clonotype was seen more than once but under ten times. V is TRBV11-2 and J is TRBJ2-5; TRBD2 agrees at 7 bases. The germline gives CDR1 SGHAT, CDR2 FQNNGV. V lost 0 bases to trimming and J lost 1 base; unmatched junction nucleotides: 5. This CDR3 has 16 residues. In nucleotides, the CDR3 is TGTGCCAGCAGCTTAGATCGTGGGGGGGGCCAAGAGACCCAGTACTTC. Protein product: CASSLDRGGGQETQYF.

Ten or more counts support this clonotype. The chain uses TRBV19 and TRBJ1-5, with a tentative D call TRBD1 (6 bases). The CDR3 loop spans 16 amino acids. The germline CDR1 and CDR2 sequences are LNHDA and SQIVND (reference sequence). Trimming removed 3 bases at V and 1 base at J, with 13 bases between. The CDR3: CASSMVTGYSNQPQHF. The CDR3 DNA reads as TGTGCCAGTAGTATGGTTACAGGGTACAGCAATCAGCCCCAGCATTTT.

This clonotype was observed many times. DNA for the CDR3: TGCGCCAGCAGTCTTTTAGCGGCCTCTGGGGCCAACGTCCTGACTTTC. Translation: CASSLLAASGANVLTF. V is TRBV10-1 and J is TRBJ2-6; D perhaps matches TRBD2 (6 bases). The V and J ends lost 5 bases and 0 bases respectively, with 11 bases between them. The CDR3 has 16 amino acids. Germline CDR1 is WNHNN and CDR2 is SYGVQD (reference sequence).

This clonotype was seen a handful of times. The rearrangement links TRBV5-1 to TRBJ2-7; D possibly corresponds to TRBD1 (6 bases). CDR3 length equals 12 residues. Germline V gene lookup returns CDR1 SGHRS and CDR2 YFSETQ. Trimming took off 6 bases at V and 6 bases at J, with 13 bases between the two ends. The CDR3 nucleotides are TGCGCCAGCAACAGGGTTGAAGGCGAGCAGTACTTC. Its protein is CASNRVEGEQYF.

This clonotype was counted ten times or more. CDR3 sequence reads: CASSHPPIPPPGQLDTQYF. In DNA, the CDR3 is TGCGCCAGCAGCCATCCCCCCATTCCCCCCCCAGGGCAGTTAGATACGCAGTATTTT. The chain is built from TRBV4-1 and TRBJ2-3, with a possible D match to TRBD1 (5 bases). The germline gives CDR1 MGHRA, CDR2 YSYEKL. V gave up 3 bases and J gave up 5 bases, with 27 bases separating them. The CDR3 runs to 19 residues.

This clonotype has only a few counts. The J gene is TRBJ1-6, the V gene TRBV27, with TRBD1 matching 10 bases. From germline, CDR1 is MNHEY and CDR2 SMNVEV (reference sequence). There are 14 residues in the CDR3. V lost 4 bases and J lost 8; bases outside the gene matches: 2. The CDR3 DNA reads TGTGCCAGCAGTTGGACAGGGGGTGATTCACCCCTCCACTTT. Translated, it gives CASSWTGGDSPLHF.

The gene calls are TRBV9 and TRBJ2-7; D gene ambiguous. V gave up 0 bases and J gave up 1 base, with 11 bases separating them. In germline, CDR1 is SGDLS, CDR2 YYNGEE. The CDR3 loop spans 15 amino acids. CDR3 coding DNA: TGTGCCAGCAGCGTAGCCCCGAACCCTTCCTACGAGCAGTACTTC. This sequence encodes CASSVAPNPSYEQYF.

This clonotype was seen just once. The J gene is TRBJ1-5, the V gene TRBV11-2, with TRBD1 as a possible D gene (6 bases). Germline CDR1 is SGHAT and CDR2 is FQNNGV. V dropped 5 bases and J dropped 7 bases, with 12 bases sitting between them. The CDR3 sequence is 13 residues long. DNA of the CDR3: TGTGCCAGCAGCCCGGGACAATCCCAGCCCCAGCATTTT. It yields the protein CASSPGQSQPQHF.

This chain links TRBV4-3 with TRBJ2-7, with TRBD2 matching over 15 bases. The CDR3 consists of 17 residues. The V and J ends lost 4 bases and 3 bases, in that order; junction bases with no gene match: 7. Per germline, CDR1 LGHNA and CDR2 YSLEER. The CDR3 coding sequence is TGCGCCAGCAGCCCCGGGACTAGCGGGGGGATTATCTACGAGCAGTACTTC. Amino acids: CASSPGTSGGIIYEQYF.

This clonotype was seen a handful of times. The chain carries TRBV7-2 and TRBJ2-1, with unresolved D. Trimming took off 3 bases at V and 7 bases at J, with 7 bases between the two ends. From germline, CDR1 is SGHTA and CDR2 FQGNSA. This CDR3 is built from 12 residues. The CDR3 DNA sequence: TGTGCCAGCAGCTTTGGGAAAAATGAGCAGTTCTTC. It codes for CASSFGKNEQFF.

This clonotype was recorded a few times. The chain recombines TRBV5-4 with TRBJ2-1; possibly TRBD2 for D (5 bases). The CDR3 consists of 15 residues. Trimming took 4 bases from V and 0 from J, leaving 11 bases between them. Per the germline V gene, CDR1 is SGHNT and CDR2 is YYREEE (reference sequence). DNA for the CDR3: TGTGCCAGCAGCCAGGACTGGAGCTCCTACAATGAGCAGTTCTTC. Translation: CASSQDWSSYNEQFF.

The sample holds a few counts of this clonotype. This chain joins TRBV5-6 and TRBJ1-1; D gene unclear. Germline values: CDR1 SGHDT, CDR2 YYEEEE. V was shortened by 6 bases and J by 1 base, with 10 bases between the two germline ends. CDR3 length: 13 residues. In DNA form, the CDR3 reads TGTGCCAGCAACGCGGATCAGAACACTGAAGCTTTCTTT. Its translation: CASNADQNTEAFF. The full variable domain, completed using reference TRBV5-6 and TRBJ1-1, is DAGVTQSPTHLIKTRGQQVTLRCSPKSGHDTVSWYQQALGQGPQFIFQYYEEEERQRGNFPDRFSGHQFPNYSSELNVNALLLGDSALYLCASNADQNTEAFFGQGTRLTVV.

The V gene is TRBV25-1, the J gene TRBJ2-4, with D possibly matching TRBD2 (6 bases). CDR1 and CDR2 from the germline V gene are MGHDK and SYGVNS. The CDR3 contains 16 residues. Between the trimmed V and J ends, which lost 4 bases and 1 base, there was a span of 14 bases. CDR3 amino acids: CASSAGEGKAKNIQYF. The CDR3 coding sequence is TGTGCCAGCAGTGCGGGGGAAGGAAAGGCCAAAAACATTCAGTACTTC.

The rearrangement uses TRBV4-1 and TRBJ2-1; no clear D. There are 13 residues in the CDR3. V was pared by 1 base and J by 5 bases, with 6 bases between. CDR1 is MGHRA and CDR2 is YSYEKL in the germline V gene. The CDR3 DNA reads as TGCGCCAGCAGCCAAGGCAGAAACAATGAGCAGTTCTTC. This codes for CASSQGRNNEQFF.

This clonotype was seen only once. With a much larger clone just one base away, this may be a read error. The V call is TRBV20-1, the J call TRBJ1-2; D might be TRBD1 (5 bases). CDR3 length equals 15 residues. Looked up from germline, CDR1 is DFQATT and CDR2 is SNEGSKA (reference sequence). CDR3 protein: CGARIRQGDNYGYTF. DNA for the CDR3: TGCGGTGCTAGGATCCGCCAGGGTGACAACTATGGCTACACCTTC.

This clonotype was seen more than once but under ten times. This chain links TRBV12-3 or TRBV12-4 with TRBJ1-5; D unresolved. This CDR3 comprises 12 residues. V gave up 7 bases and J gave up 7 bases, with 11 bases separating them. The CDR3 sequence is CASTGFGQPQHF. Written as DNA, the CDR3 is TGTGCCAGCACAGGCTTCGGGCAGCCCCAGCATTTT.

V usage is TRBV5-1 and J usage is TRBJ2-2; D not certain. V shed 0 bases and J shed 5 bases, with 14 bases lying between them. Germline CDR1 SGHRS, CDR2 YFSETQ. CDR3 size: 16 residues. The CDR3 coding sequence is TGCGCCAGCAGCTTGGTGGTGTACTCGACGACCGGGGAGCTGTTTTTT. Protein product: CASSLVVYSTTGELFF.

This clonotype was picked up many times. The gene calls are TRBV30 and TRBJ1-2; no reliable D call. Trimming took off 4 bases at V and 8 bases at J, with 17 bases between the two ends. The germline CDR1 and CDR2 sequences are GTSNPN and SVGIG (reference sequence). This CDR3 comprises 13 residues. CDR3 protein: CAWNYAPVKGYTF. Here the CDR3 DNA reads TGTGCCTGGAATTATGCCCCGGTCAAAGGCTACACCTTC.

This clonotype occurred many times. The CDR3 coding sequence is TGTGCCAGCAGTTCATTACAGGGCGTTCAGCCCCAGCATTTT. This translates into CASSSLQGVQPQHF. The V and J genes are TRBV6-2 or TRBV6-3 and TRBJ1-5; a weak D match, TRBD1 (6 bases). The CDR3 totals 14 residues. The germline V gene has CDR1 MNHEY and CDR2 SVGEGT. The ends were cut back, 4 bases at V and 6 bases at J, with 13 bases in the middle.

V and J are TRBV7-2 and TRBJ2-4, with 9 bases aligning to TRBD1. Germline lookup yields CDR1 SGHTA and CDR2 FQGNSA. V trimming: 5 bases; J trimming: 1 base; junction bases outside the gene matches: 12. The CDR3 sequence is 18 residues long. The CDR3 DNA reads TGTGCCAGCAGCCCACAGGGGGCCCTACGCGGCGCCAAAAACATTCAGTACTTC. It specifies CASSPQGALRGAKNIQYF.

This clonotype was counted only a few times. V is TRBV12-3 or TRBV12-4 and J is TRBJ1-2; a possible D gene is TRBD1 (6 bases). Between the trimmed V and J ends, which lost 0 bases and 4 bases, there was a span of 18 bases. The CDR3 contains 17 residues. As DNA, the CDR3 is TGTGCCAGCAGTTTAGCGCTGATGGGGGGCAATACCTATGGCTACACCTTC. It translates to CASSLALMGGNTYGYTF.